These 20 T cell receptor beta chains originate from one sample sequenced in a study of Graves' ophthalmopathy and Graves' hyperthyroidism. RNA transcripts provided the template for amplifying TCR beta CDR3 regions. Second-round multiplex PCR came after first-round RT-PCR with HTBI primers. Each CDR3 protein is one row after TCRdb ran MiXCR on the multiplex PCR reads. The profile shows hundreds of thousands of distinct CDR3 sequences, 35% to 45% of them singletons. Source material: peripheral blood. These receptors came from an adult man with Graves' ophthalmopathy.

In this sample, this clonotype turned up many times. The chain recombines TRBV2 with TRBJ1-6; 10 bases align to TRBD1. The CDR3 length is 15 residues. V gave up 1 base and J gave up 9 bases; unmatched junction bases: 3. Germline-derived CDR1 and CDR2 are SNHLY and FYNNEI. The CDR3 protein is CASSEGQGARSPLHF. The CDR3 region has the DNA TGTGCCAGCAGTGAAGGACAGGGGGCGCGTTCACCCCTCCACTTT.

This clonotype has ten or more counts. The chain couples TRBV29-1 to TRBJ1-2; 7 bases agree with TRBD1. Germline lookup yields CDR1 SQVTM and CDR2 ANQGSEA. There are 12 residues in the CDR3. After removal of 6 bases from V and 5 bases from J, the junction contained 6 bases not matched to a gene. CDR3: CSVHDREYGYTF. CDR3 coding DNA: TGCAGCGTCCACGACAGGGAGTATGGCTACACCTTC.

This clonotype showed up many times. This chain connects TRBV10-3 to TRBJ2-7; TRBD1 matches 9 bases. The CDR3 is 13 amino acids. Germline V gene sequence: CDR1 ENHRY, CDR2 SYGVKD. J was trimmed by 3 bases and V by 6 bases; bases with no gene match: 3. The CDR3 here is CAISTGQGYEQYF. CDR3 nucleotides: TGTGCCATCAGCACGGGACAGGGCTACGAGCAGTACTTC.

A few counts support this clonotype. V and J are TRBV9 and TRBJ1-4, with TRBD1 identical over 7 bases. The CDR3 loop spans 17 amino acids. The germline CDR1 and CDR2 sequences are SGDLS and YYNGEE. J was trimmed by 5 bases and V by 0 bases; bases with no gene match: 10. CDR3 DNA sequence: TGTGCCAGCAGCGTAGGGAGCGTCAGGGGGAAGAATGAAAAACTGTTTTTT. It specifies CASSVGSVRGKNEKLFF.

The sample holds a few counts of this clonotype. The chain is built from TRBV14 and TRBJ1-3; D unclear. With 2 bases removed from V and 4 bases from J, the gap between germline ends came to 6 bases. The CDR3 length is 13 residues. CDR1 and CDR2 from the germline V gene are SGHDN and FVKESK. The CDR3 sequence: CASSQRPGNTIYF. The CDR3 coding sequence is TGTGCCAGCAGCCAAAGGCCCGGAAACACCATATATTTT.

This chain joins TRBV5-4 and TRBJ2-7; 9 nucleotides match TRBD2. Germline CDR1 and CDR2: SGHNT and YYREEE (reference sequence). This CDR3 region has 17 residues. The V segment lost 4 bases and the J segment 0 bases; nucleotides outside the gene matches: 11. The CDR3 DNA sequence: TGTGCCAGCAGCCGGGCGCCCGGAGCGGGAGGCTCCTACGAGCAGTACTTC. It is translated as CASSRAPGAGGSYEQYF.

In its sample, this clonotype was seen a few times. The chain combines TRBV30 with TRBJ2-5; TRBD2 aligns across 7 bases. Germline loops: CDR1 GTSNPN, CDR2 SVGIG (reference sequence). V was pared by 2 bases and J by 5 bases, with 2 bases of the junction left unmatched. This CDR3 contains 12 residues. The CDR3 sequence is CAWSSGGETQYF. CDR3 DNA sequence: TGTGCCTGGAGTTCCGGGGGGGAGACCCAGTACTTC. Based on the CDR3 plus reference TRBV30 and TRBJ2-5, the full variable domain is SQTIHQWPATLVQPVGSPLSLECTVEGTSNPNLYWYRQAAGRGLQLLFYSVGIGQISSEVPQNLSASRPQDRQFILSSKKLLLSDSGFYLCAWSSGGETQYFGPGTRLLVL.

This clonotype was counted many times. The CDR3 is CSYTGTADYEQYF. The DNA of the CDR3 is TGCAGCTACACCGGGACAGCAGACTACGAGCAGTACTTC. The chain employs TRBV29-1 and TRBJ2-7; 7 nucleotides agree with TRBD1. Germline values: CDR1 SQVTM, CDR2 ANQGSEA. After removal of 8 bases from V and 3 bases from J, the junction contained 10 bases not matched to a gene. The CDR3 runs 13 residues.

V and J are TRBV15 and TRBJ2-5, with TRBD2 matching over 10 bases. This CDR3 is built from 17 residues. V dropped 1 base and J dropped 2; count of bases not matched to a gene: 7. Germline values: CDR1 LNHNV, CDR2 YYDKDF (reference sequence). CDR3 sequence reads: CATSRALAAGGQETQYF. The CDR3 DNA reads TGTGCCACCAGCAGAGCCTTGGCAGCGGGAGGGCAAGAGACCCAGTACTTC.

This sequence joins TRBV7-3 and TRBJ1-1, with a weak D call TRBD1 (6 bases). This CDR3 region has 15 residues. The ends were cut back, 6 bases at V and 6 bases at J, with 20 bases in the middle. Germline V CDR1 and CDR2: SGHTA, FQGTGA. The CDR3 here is CASSPLAGDIAEAFF. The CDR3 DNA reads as TGTGCCAGCAGTCCCTTAGCAGGGGATATCGCTGAAGCTTTCTTT.

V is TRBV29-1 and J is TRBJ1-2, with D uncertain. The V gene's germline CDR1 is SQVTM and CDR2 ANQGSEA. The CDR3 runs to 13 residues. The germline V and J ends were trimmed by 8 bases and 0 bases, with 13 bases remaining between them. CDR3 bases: TGCAGCTTGGGGTCAGTCTCTAACTATGGCTACACCTTC. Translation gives CSLGSVSNYGYTF.

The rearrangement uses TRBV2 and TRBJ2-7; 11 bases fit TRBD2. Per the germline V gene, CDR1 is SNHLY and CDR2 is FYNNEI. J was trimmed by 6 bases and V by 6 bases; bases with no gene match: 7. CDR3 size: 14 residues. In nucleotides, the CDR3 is TGTGCCAGCAGAGGGACTAGCGGAGGCTTCGAGCAGTACTTC. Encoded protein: CASRGTSGGFEQYF.

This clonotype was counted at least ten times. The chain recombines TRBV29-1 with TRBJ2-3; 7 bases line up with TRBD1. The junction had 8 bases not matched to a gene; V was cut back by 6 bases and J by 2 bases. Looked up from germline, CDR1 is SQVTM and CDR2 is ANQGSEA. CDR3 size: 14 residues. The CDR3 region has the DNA TGCAGCGTCCTACAGGGGTCCTTCACAGATACGCAGTATTTT. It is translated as CSVLQGSFTDTQYF.

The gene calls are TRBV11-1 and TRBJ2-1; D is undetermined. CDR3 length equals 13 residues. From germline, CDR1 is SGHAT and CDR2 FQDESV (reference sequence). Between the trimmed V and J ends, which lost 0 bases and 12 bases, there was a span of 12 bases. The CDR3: CASSLAGESRQFF. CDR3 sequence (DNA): TGTGCCAGCAGCTTAGCAGGAGAGAGTCGGCAGTTCTTC. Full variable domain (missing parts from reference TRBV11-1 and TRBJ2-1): EAEVAQSPRYKITEKSQAVAFWCDPISGHATLYWYRQILGQGPELLVQFQDESVVDDSQLPKDRFSAERLKGVDSTLKIQPAELGDSAMYLCASSLAGESRQFFGPGTRLTVL.

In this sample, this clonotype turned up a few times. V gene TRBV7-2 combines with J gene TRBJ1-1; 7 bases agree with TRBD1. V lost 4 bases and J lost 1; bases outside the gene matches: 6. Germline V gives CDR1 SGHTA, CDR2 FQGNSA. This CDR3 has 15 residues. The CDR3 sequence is CASSSPGQKNTEAFF. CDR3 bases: TGTGCCAGCAGCTCCCCGGGACAGAAGAACACTGAAGCTTTCTTT.

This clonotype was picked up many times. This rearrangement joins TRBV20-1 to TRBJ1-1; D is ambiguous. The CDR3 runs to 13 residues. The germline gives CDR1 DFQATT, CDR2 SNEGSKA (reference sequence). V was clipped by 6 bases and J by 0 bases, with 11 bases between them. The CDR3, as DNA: TGCAGTGCCTCTGGTGGCTTGAACACTGAAGCTTTCTTT. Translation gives CSASGGLNTEAFF.

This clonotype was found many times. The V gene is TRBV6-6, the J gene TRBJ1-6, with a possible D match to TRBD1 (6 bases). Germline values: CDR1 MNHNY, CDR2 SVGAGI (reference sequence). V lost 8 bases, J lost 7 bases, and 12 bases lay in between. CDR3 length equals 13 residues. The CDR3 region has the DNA TGTGCCAGCCACGGACAGCTCAATTCACCCCTCCACTTT. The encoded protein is CASHGQLNSPLHF.

CDR3 loop: CASSLGQVGNQPQHF. The CDR3 region has the DNA TGTGCCAGCAGCTTAGGACAGGTTGGCAATCAGCCCCAGCATTTT. This rearrangement joins TRBV7-8 to TRBJ1-5; D is perhaps TRBD1 (6 bases). CDR1 and CDR2 (germline): SGHVS, FQNEAQ. The CDR3 length is 15 residues. V lost 1 base and J 2 bases, leaving 9 bases between the germline ends.

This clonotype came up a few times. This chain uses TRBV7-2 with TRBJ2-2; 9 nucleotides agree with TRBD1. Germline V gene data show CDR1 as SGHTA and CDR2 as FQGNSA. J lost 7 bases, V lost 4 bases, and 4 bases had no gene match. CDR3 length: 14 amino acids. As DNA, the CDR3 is TGTGCCAGCAGCTGGACAGGGGAGATCGGGGAGCTGTTTTTT. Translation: CASSWTGEIGELFF.

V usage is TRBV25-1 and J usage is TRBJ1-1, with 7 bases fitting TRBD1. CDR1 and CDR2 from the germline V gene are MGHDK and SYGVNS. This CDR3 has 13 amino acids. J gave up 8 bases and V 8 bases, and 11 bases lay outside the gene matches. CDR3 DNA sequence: TGTGCCAGCGTGACGGCAACGGACAGGGAAGCTTTCTTT. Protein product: CASVTATDREAFF.